This T cell receptor (beta chain) was retrieved from a study of beta chain features in type 1 diabetes. The germline CDR1 and CDR2 sequences are SGHNT and YYREEE (reference sequence). This CDR3 is built from 13 residues. Germline trimming cut 5 bases from V and 7 bases from J; bases unmatched to any gene: 9. What was sequenced were expressed TCRB transcripts, since all of the isolated RNA had been reverse transcribed. Assay: immunoSEQ multiplex PCR; the TCRdb copy retains only in-frame clones and omits some. Among approximately 250,000 clones, around an eighth were seen once, and the ten largest hold around 0.03%. Only a few counts were recorded for this clone. Its matching antigen is unknown. Sorting gave populations that all exceeded 95% purity. Points from the study as a whole: Although PCR might favor shorter templates, it would do so equally in patients and controls.

What was sequenced was naive CD4+ T cells from blood. The clonotype was recovered from a woman in her forties in good health. This chain joins TRBV5-4 and TRBJ2-7, with TRBD1 identical over 7 bases. In nucleotides, the CDR3 is TGTGCCAGCAGAGACCAGACAGGGTTGGAGCAGTACTTC. Translated: CASRDQTGLEQYF.